Included here is one T cell receptor beta chain sequence, with context. Its cognate antigen is unknown. The cDNA 3' end received a ligated oligonucleotide with a UMI. An equimolar mix of RC1.1 and RC1.2 primed the beta chain across TRBC1 and TRBC2. TCRdb itself ran the UMI-ligation and nested PCR reads through MiXCR, one entry per CDR3 protein. In the table there are some 50,000 distinct CDR3 sequences, 9.5% to 13% of which are singletons. The sample is PBMC spiked with counted cells of clone KT2. KT2 cells were mixed with fixed PBMC numbers at varying ratios. This specimen comes from a study of quantifying T cell responses using KT2 cells. Study context: cDNA was made from DNase-treated RNA using alpha and beta constant primers. The T4 ligation step was estimated to exceed 8% efficiency under optimum conditions. Overall study findings and caveats: KT2 sequence counts showed saturation when very many KT2 cells were spiked in.

This CDR3 region has 14 residues. The germline V gene has CDR1 SNHLY and CDR2 FYNNEI. With 7 bases removed from V and 3 bases from J, the gap between germline ends came to 15 bases. Sequenced material: PBMCs spiked with cells of the T cell clone KT2. The V gene is TRBV2, the J gene TRBJ2-5; a weak D match, TRBD2 (6 bases). This TCR derives from a human donor. This CDR3 reads CASKWGTGKETQYF. The CDR3, as DNA: TGTGCCAGCAAGTGGGGGACTGGAAAAGAGACCCAGTACTTC.